The rows below give T cell receptor beta chains drawn from one sample of a study of monozygotic twins with inflammatory bowel disease. TCRdb re-called the 5' RACE reads, yielding one record per CDR3 amino acid sequence without DNA. This table holds about 380,000 distinct CDR3 sequences. Specimen: blood. All receptors derive from a human donor with ulcerative colitis or Crohn's disease, or a healthy co-twin of an affected twin (not recorded which). CDR3s include the opening cysteine and the closing phenylalanine or tryptophan. The order of the fields is V gene, J gene, CDR3 protein.

v_call: TRBV6-6
j_call: TRBJ2-7
cdr3_aa: CASTEQGARDEQYF

v_call: TRBV6-2/TRBV6-3
j_call: TRBJ2-6
cdr3_aa: CASSYSLGQVPRSGANVLTF

v_call: TRBV2
j_call: TRBJ2-2
cdr3_aa: CASSRLTGNTGELFF

v_call: TRBV5-1
j_call: TRBJ1-1
cdr3_aa: CASTSQGDTEAFF

v_call: TRBV12-3/TRBV12-4
j_call: TRBJ2-7
cdr3_aa: CASTSRRTGYEQYF

v_call: TRBV14
j_call: TRBJ1-2
cdr3_aa: CASSQGGQSYGYTF

v_call: TRBV11-3
j_call: TRBJ2-3
cdr3_aa: CASSFRVRDTQYF

v_call: TRBV4-3
j_call: TRBJ2-7
cdr3_aa: CASSQGPGFTVYEQYF

v_call: TRBV7-3
j_call: TRBJ2-1
cdr3_aa: CASSFSGGAYNEQFF

v_call: TRBV6-1
j_call: TRBJ2-7
cdr3_aa: CASSTSDRTYEQYF

v_call: TRBV3-1
j_call: TRBJ1-3
cdr3_aa: CASSDAGTGNTIYF

v_call: TRBV27
j_call: TRBJ2-7
cdr3_aa: CASSLVRNYEQYF

v_call: TRBV7-2
j_call: TRBJ2-1
cdr3_aa: CASSLGLTGAGQFF

v_call: TRBV7-2
j_call: TRBJ2-3
cdr3_aa: CASSVGYGSQGSQYF

v_call: TRBV7-2
j_call: TRBJ2-7
cdr3_aa: CASSLAYGSYEQYF

v_call: TRBV20-1
j_call: TRBJ2-1
cdr3_aa: CSARATGAYNEQFF

v_call: TRBV5-1
j_call: TRBJ2-1
cdr3_aa: CASRDRSPRASSYNEQFF

v_call: TRBV7-9
j_call: TRBJ2-7
cdr3_aa: CASSLESGAHYEQYF

v_call: TRBV4-3
j_call: TRBJ2-7
cdr3_aa: CASSQRVSSYEQYF

v_call: TRBV7-2
j_call: TRBJ1-1
cdr3_aa: CASHRGRSTEAFF

v_call: TRBV12-3/TRBV12-4
j_call: TRBJ2-2
cdr3_aa: CASSFIGGPTGELFF

v_call: TRBV29-1
j_call: TRBJ2-7
cdr3_aa: CSVCRDSSYEQYF

v_call: TRBV6-1
j_call: TRBJ2-7
cdr3_aa: CASSTAEGITYEQYF

v_call: TRBV7-3
j_call: TRBJ2-3
cdr3_aa: CASSLIQGGTDTQYF

v_call: TRBV7-9
j_call: TRBJ2-1
cdr3_aa: CASDWGDDNEQFF

v_call: TRBV27
j_call: TRBJ1-1
cdr3_aa: CASSLNKGRWGNTEAFF

v_call: TRBV27
j_call: TRBJ2-5
cdr3_aa: CASSPRGGGIETQYF

v_call: TRBV6-2/TRBV6-3
j_call: TRBJ1-2
cdr3_aa: CASSYSRQGVRGYTF

v_call: TRBV4-3
j_call: TRBJ2-5
cdr3_aa: CASSQEIGQGGMTQYF

v_call: TRBV20-1
j_call: TRBJ1-1
cdr3_aa: CSARVARTEAFF

v_call: TRBV19
j_call: TRBJ2-6
cdr3_aa: CASSIEGQVFSGANVLTF

v_call: TRBV7-3
j_call: TRBJ2-3
cdr3_aa: CASSPGAGMRSQYF

v_call: TRBV12-3/TRBV12-4
j_call: TRBJ2-7
cdr3_aa: CASSLGGSRDEQYF

v_call: TRBV6-2/TRBV6-3
j_call: TRBJ1-5
cdr3_aa: CASSYSSPHQPQHF

v_call: TRBV27
j_call: TRBJ1-4
cdr3_aa: CASSRKRGRAEKLFF

v_call: TRBV20-1
j_call: TRBJ2-1
cdr3_aa: CSVYAGGSSYNEQFF

v_call: TRBV19
j_call: TRBJ2-7
cdr3_aa: CASSMGIQTYEQYF

v_call: TRBV12-3/TRBV12-4
j_call: TRBJ2-1
cdr3_aa: CASTPQGAINNEQFF

v_call: TRBV18
j_call: TRBJ2-2
cdr3_aa: CASSYPGTGIGELFF

v_call: TRBV27
j_call: TRBJ1-2
cdr3_aa: CASSLFGSSYGYTF

v_call: TRBV6-2/TRBV6-3
j_call: TRBJ2-1
cdr3_aa: CASSLPSGAVNEQFF

v_call: TRBV6-6
j_call: TRBJ2-7
cdr3_aa: CASSYEVRGVEQYF

v_call: TRBV7-3
j_call: TRBJ2-1
cdr3_aa: CASSLNQGSYNEQFF

v_call: TRBV19
j_call: TRBJ2-7
cdr3_aa: CASSPWTGGGYEQYF

v_call: TRBV15
j_call: TRBJ2-1
cdr3_aa: CATSREAGGLNNEQFF

v_call: TRBV29-1
j_call: TRBJ1-1
cdr3_aa: CSVAGAAGLNTEAFF

v_call: TRBV12-3/TRBV12-4
j_call: TRBJ2-7
cdr3_aa: CASRRPAPAGEQYF

v_call: TRBV29-1
j_call: TRBJ2-7
cdr3_aa: CSVEMGRAHYEQYF

v_call: TRBV7-2
j_call: TRBJ1-5
cdr3_aa: CASSQTGLNQPQHF

v_call: TRBV9
j_call: TRBJ2-1
cdr3_aa: CASSEGSGGISSYNEQFF

v_call: TRBV7-3
j_call: TRBJ2-5
cdr3_aa: CASSLMAGEETQYF

v_call: TRBV7-9
j_call: TRBJ1-2
cdr3_aa: CASSSLGKPNYGYTF

v_call: TRBV6-2/TRBV6-3
j_call: TRBJ1-5
cdr3_aa: CASSSYTDSHSPQHF